The rows below give T cell receptor beta chains drawn from one sample of a study of memory CD4+ T cells and cytomegalovirus serostatus. Data came from immunoSEQ multiplex PCR; TCRdb stores just in-frame clones and leaves some out. This repertoire shows around 54,000 clones, under 80% found once; its top ten account for 0.65% to 0.85%. Sequencing used memory CD4+ T cells from blood. These receptors were obtained from an adult in good health and CMV-seronegative. CDR3s include the opening cysteine and the closing phenylalanine or tryptophan. The D gene is left open where the match is weak. For some rows the clone size is stated as once, few or many, or as a class when expanded; others skip it.

j_call clone_size v_call d_call cdr3_aa cdr3_nt
TRBJ2-7 . TRBV7-6 . CASSLGGGPLSF TGTGCCAGCAGCTTAGGTGGGGGCCCTTTGAGCTTC
TRBJ1-4 . TRBV28 . CASSLRGAQGNEKLFF TGTGCCAGCAGCTTGCGGGGGGCACAGGGTAATGAAAAACTGTTTTTT
TRBJ2-7 . TRBV5-6 . CASSYQGGRAGANEQYF TGTGCCAGCAGCTACCAAGGGGGGCGGGCCGGAGCTAACGAGCAGTACTTC
TRBJ1-5 . TRBV19 . CASSLLGVEQPQHF TGTGCCAGTAGTCTTTTAGGGGTGGAGCAGCCCCAGCATTTT
TRBJ2-7 . TRBV6-5 TRBD2 CASSRLAGGSYEQYF TGTGCCAGCAGCAGACTAGCGGGAGGTTCCTACGAGCAGTACTTC
TRBJ1-5 . TRBV7-8 TRBD1 CASSSGQGARQPQHF TGTGCCAGCAGTTCGGGACAGGGGGCTCGGCAGCCCCAGCATTTT
TRBJ1-5 . TRBV27 TRBD1 CASRLSGTGDNQPQHF TGTGCCAGCAGACTTTCCGGGACAGGGGACAATCAGCCCCAGCATTTT
TRBJ1-2 . TRBV5-1 TRBD1 CASSLGQGDYGYTF TGCGCCAGCAGCTTGGGACAGGGGGACTATGGCTACACCTTC
TRBJ2-7 . TRBV2 . CASGGLGEQYF TGTGCCAGCGGGGGGTTGGGGGAGCAGTACTTC
TRBJ2-7 . TRBV10-3 . CAISESSTGEYEQYF TGTGCCATCAGTGAGTCCTCGACAGGCGAGTACGAGCAGTACTTC
TRBJ2-1 once TRBV28 . CASSRRPGNAGGFF TGTGCCAGCAGTAGGCGGCCGGGTAATGCTGGGGGGTTCTTC
TRBJ2-1 few TRBV19 . CASMVGGNEQFF TGTGCCAGCATGGTAGGGGGCAATGAGCAGTTCTTC
TRBJ2-7 . TRBV5-1 . CASSFSGPQSEQYF TGCGCCAGCAGCTTTAGCGGTCCCCAGTCCGAGCAGTACTTC
TRBJ2-7 . TRBV27 . CASRSTSSYEQYF TGTGCCAGCAGATCTACTAGTAGTTACGAGCAGTACTTC
TRBJ2-2 . TRBV12-5 . CASGAGANTGELFF TGTGCTAGTGGGGCAGGCGCGAACACCGGGGAGCTGTTTTTT
TRBJ1-5 . TRBV30 TRBD1 CAWSKGDLGQGAIPQHF TGTGCCTGGAGCAAGGGGGACCTGGGACAGGGGGCTATTCCCCAGCATTTT
TRBJ1-1 . TRBV19 TRBD1 CASSAAPGQGLTEAFF TGTGCCAGTAGTGCCGCTCCGGGACAGGGTTTAACTGAAGCTTTCTTT
TRBJ1-3 . TRBV6-5 TRBD1 CASRGQGVSGNTIYF TGTGCCAGCAGAGGACAGGGAGTCTCTGGAAACACCATATATTTT
TRBJ2-7 . TRBV27 TRBD1 CASSLRTGLEQYF TGTGCCAGCAGTTTAAGGACAGGTCTCGAGCAGTACTTC
TRBJ2-1 . TRBV28 . CASSLPLRTANPYNEQFF TGTGCCAGCAGCCTCCCGCTGAGGACCGCCAACCCCTACAATGAGCAGTTCTTC
TRBJ2-1 . TRBV10-3 TRBD2 CAIRSSGNRNEQFF TGTGCCATCCGATCTAGCGGGAATCGCAATGAGCAGTTCTTC
TRBJ2-7 once TRBV5-1 . CASSPIPSDEQYF TGCGCCAGCAGTCCGATCCCCTCGGACGAGCAGTACTTC
TRBJ2-5 few TRBV14 . CASSQVSSRYQETQYF TGTGCCAGCAGCCAAGTTTCTAGCCGTTACCAAGAGACCCAGTACTTC
TRBJ1-1 . TRBV25-1 . CASSKGRKNTEAFF TGTGCCAGCAGTAAAGGGCGTAAAAACACTGAAGCTTTCTTT
TRBJ2-3 . TRBV27 . CASRTTLGEPTSPQYF TGTGCCAGCAGGACTACGCTAGGAGAACCCACGAGCCCGCAGTATTTT
TRBJ2-7 . TRBV10-3 . CAISGLPVGGYEQYF TGTGCCATCAGTGGCCTCCCTGTGGGGGGCTACGAGCAGTACTTC
TRBJ1-2 . TRBV19 TRBD1 CASSIPGTGGNYGYTF TGTGCCAGTAGTATCCCCGGGACAGGGGGTAACTATGGCTACACCTTC
TRBJ1-3 . TRBV29-1 . CSVQYGLRGNTIYF TGCAGCGTCCAATACGGCCTAAGGGGAAACACCATATATTTT
TRBJ1-1 . TRBV25-1 . CASTEYSDTEAFF TGTGCCAGCACTGAATACAGTGACACTGAAGCTTTCTTT
TRBJ2-5 . TRBV29-1 . CSVESQTQYF TGCAGCGTTGAGTCGCAGACCCAGTACTTC
TRBJ2-1 . TRBV7-2 . CASSSWRAGNEQFF TGTGCCAGCAGCTCTTGGAGGGCGGGCAATGAGCAGTTCTTC
TRBJ1-5 . TRBV7-9 TRBD1 CASSLDRGDQPQHF TGTGCCAGCAGCCTGGACAGGGGTGATCAGCCCCAGCATTTT
TRBJ2-7 . TRBV6-1 . CASNTGTGLSYEQYF TGTGCCAGCAATACAGGGACGGGACTCTCCTACGAGCAGTACTTC
TRBJ2-3 once TRBV10-2 . CASSEGDKDTQYF TGCGCCAGCAGTGAGGGGGATAAAGATACGCAGTATTTT
TRBJ2-7 . TRBV18 TRBD2 CASSPGREGTYEQYF TGTGCCAGCTCACCGGGGCGGGAGGGAACATACGAGCAGTACTTC
TRBJ2-7 . TRBV2 TRBD2 CASTKSASGRTTEQYF TGTGCCAGCACTAAGTCGGCTAGCGGGAGGACAACCGAGCAGTACTTC
TRBJ2-1 . TRBV7-2 . CASSLGGRFEQFF TGTGCCAGCAGCTTAGGGGGGAGGTTTGAGCAGTTCTTC
TRBJ1-4 . TRBV5-1 . CASSHGDQNEKLFF TGCGCCAGCAGCCATGGGGACCAAAATGAAAAACTGTTTTTT
TRBJ2-2 . TRBV7-9 TRBD2 CASSTGGLATGELFF TGTGCCAGCAGCACGGGCGGACTAGCAACCGGGGAGCTGTTTTTT
TRBJ2-7 . TRBV27 TRBD2 CASSLGPWGGGSYEQYF TGTGCCAGCAGTTTAGGGCCATGGGGGGGTGGCTCCTACGAGCAGTACTTC
TRBJ2-1 . TRBV5-6 . CASSFSSEQFF TGTGCCAGCAGCTTTAGCAGTGAGCAGTTCTTC
TRBJ1-2 . TRBV14 TRBD1 CASSRDRAGGYTF TGTGCCAGCAGCCGGGACAGGGCAGGAGGCTACACCTTC
TRBJ1-1 once TRBV7-9 TRBD1 CASSLGQGVSTEAFF TGTGCCAGCAGCTTGGGACAGGGGGTATCCACTGAAGCTTTCTTT
TRBJ1-2 . TRBV11-2 TRBD1 CASSSLGQGSYGYTF TGTGCCAGCAGCTCATTGGGACAGGGAAGCTATGGCTACACCTTC
TRBJ2-7 . TRBV28 . CASSSVRGRSYEQYF TGTGCCAGCAGCTCCGTGAGGGGCCGCTCCTACGAGCAGTACTTC
TRBJ1-3 . TRBV30 . CAWIRGRSGNTIYF TGTGCCTGGATCCGGGGACGCTCTGGAAACACCATATATTTT
TRBJ2-4 once TRBV28 . CASSPPSTSLTIIQYF TGTGCCAGCAGTCCCCCCTCGACTAGTTTGACTATCATTCAGTACTTC
TRBJ2-7 . TRBV28 . CASSSAPTYEQYF TGTGCCAGCAGTTCGGCACCCACCTACGAGCAGTACTTC
TRBJ2-1 . TRBV18 TRBD2 CASRTSPDSNKQFF TGTGCCAGCCGGACTAGCCCCGATTCCAATAAGCAGTTCTTC
TRBJ1-1 . TRBV6-6 TRBD1 CANADRGNTEAFF TGTGCCAATGCGGACAGGGGGAACACTGAAGCTTTCTTT